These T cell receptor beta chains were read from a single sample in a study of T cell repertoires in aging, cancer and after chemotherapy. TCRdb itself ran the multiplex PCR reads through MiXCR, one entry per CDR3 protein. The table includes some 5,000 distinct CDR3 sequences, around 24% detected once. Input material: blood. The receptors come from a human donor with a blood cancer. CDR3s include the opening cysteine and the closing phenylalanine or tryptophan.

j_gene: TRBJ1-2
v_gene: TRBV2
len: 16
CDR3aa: CASSNWDRGPNYGYTF

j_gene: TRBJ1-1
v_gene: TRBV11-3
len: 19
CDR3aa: CASRQGLGRLNVRNTEAFF

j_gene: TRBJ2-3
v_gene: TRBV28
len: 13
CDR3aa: CASLAGGVDTQYF

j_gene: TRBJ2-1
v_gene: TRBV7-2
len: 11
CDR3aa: CASSFFHEQFF

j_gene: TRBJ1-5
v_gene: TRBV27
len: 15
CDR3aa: CASRPKDMVEQPQHF

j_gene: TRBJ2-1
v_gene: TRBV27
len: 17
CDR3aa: CASSSRQLAPRWKEQFF

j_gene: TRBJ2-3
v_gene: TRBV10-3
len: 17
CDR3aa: CAISGRGSGSAGDTQYF

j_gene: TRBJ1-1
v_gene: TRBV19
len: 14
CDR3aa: CASREQGVGTEAFF

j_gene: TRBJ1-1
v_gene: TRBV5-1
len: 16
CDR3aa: CASSLAAGTANTEAFF

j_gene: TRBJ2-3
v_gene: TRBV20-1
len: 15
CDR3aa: CSARDPRGGTDTQYF

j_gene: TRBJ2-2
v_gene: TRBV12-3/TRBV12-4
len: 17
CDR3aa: CASSLARRSSNTGELFF

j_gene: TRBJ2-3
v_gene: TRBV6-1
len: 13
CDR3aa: CASGRTGQDTQYF

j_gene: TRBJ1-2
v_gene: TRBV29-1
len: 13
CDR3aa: CSVTVSANYGYTF

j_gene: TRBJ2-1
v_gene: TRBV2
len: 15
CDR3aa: CASTPRGGGGNEQFF

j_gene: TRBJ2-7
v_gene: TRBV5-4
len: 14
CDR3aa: CASSLERGLYEQYF

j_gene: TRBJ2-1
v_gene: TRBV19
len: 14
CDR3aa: CASRTSGRGNEQFF

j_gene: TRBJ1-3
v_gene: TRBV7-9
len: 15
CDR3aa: CASSRRQGSGNTIYF

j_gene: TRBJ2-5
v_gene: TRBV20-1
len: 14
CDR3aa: CSARGLAGTETQYF

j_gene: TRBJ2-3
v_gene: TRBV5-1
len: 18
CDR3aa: CASSLVLIQGMTADTQYF

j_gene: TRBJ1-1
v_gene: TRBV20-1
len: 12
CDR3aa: CSARGVGGVAFF

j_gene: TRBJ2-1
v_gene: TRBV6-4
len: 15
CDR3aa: CASSEKGGGGNEQFF

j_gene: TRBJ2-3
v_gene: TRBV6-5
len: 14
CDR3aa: CASSKREPIDTQYF

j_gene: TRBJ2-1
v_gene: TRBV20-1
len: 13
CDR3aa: CSARPSSYNEQFF

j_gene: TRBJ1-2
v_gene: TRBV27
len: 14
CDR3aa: CASSLYQGFGGYTF

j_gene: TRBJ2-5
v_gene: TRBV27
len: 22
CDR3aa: CASSLSRQGRVPLGGVRETQYF

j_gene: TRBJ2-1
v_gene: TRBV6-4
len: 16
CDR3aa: CASSDSSKGGYNEQFF

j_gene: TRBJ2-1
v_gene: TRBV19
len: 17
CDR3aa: CASSRRGSSYSYNEQFF

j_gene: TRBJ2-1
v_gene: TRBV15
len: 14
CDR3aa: CATSKLAGVDEQFF

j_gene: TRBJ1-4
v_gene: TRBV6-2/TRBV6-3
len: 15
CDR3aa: CASRSRQGADEKLFF

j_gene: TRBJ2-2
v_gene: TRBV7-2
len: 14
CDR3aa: CASSGGRRSGELFF

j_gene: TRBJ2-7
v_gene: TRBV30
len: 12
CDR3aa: CAWSVFRDEQYF

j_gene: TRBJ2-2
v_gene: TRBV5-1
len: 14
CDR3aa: CASGRDTNTGELFF

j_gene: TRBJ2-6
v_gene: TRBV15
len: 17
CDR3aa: CATSRGPTVSGANVLTF

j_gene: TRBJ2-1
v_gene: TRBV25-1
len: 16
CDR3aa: CASRSPSGGPSDEQFF

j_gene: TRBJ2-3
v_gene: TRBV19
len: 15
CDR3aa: CASSPARGPGDTQYF

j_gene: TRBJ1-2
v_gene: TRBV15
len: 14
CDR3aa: CATSRELGNYGYTF

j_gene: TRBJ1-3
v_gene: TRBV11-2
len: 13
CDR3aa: CASSTMEGNTIYF

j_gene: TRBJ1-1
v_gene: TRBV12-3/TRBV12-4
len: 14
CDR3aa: CASSLATGWVGAFF

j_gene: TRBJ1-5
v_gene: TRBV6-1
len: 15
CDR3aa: CASSGKGTGNQPQHF

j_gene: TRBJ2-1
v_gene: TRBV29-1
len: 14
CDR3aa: CSVSGRSSYNEQFF

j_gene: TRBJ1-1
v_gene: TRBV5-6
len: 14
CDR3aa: CASSLYRANTEAFF

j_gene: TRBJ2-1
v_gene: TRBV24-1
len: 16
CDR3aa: CATSDSTSGNLGEQFF